One sample yielded the 7 T cell receptor beta chains listed below, sequenced in a study of CD8+ T cells in alopecia areata. cDNA prepared by RNA extraction and subsequent reverse transcription served as the template for sequencing. Data came from immunoSEQ multiplex PCR; TCRdb stores just in-frame clones and leaves some out. This sample yields about 110,000 clones, of which under 65% are seen a single time; 20% to 30% belongs to the top ten. Sequencing used NKG2D-low CD8+ T cells sorted from blood. These receptors were collected from a human donor with alopecia areata.

The V and J genes are TRBV25-1 and TRBJ1-1, with a tentative D call TRBD1 (5 bases). CDR1 is MGHDK and CDR2 is SYGVNS in the germline V gene. Trimming removed 5 bases at V and 1 base at J, with 11 bases between. The CDR3 has 14 residues. The CDR3 DNA sequence: TGTGCCAGCAGTCCGGACATGGGGAACACTGAAGCTTTCTTT. Translating it yields CASSPDMGNTEAFF.

Of note for this clone: A junction end diverges from the germline sequence, so it may reflect a read error. This rearrangement joins TRBV6-1 to TRBJ2-3, with 11 positions matching TRBD2. This CDR3 spans 16 amino acids. CDR1 is MNHNS and CDR2 is SASEGT in the germline V gene. For the CDR3, the DNA is TGTGCCATCAGTGCAGGGACTAGCGGCGTCACAGATACGCAGTATTTT. Its translation is CAISAGTSGVTDTQYF.

This chain uses TRBV7-6 with TRBJ2-1; the D is unclear. This CDR3 contains 13 residues. CDR1 is SGHVS, CDR2 FNYEAQ, per germline. V was cut by 2 bases and J by 5 bases, with 7 bases left in between. The CDR3 protein is CASSLSSDNEQFF. Here the CDR3 DNA reads TGTGCCAGCAGCTTAAGCTCAGACAATGAGCAGTTCTTC.

Details on this clone: The junction departs from germline at one end; a sequencing error may be responsible. The chain recombines TRBV30 with TRBJ2-1; D remains ambiguous. Germline assignment: CDR1 GTSNPN and CDR2 SVGIG (reference sequence). The CDR3 runs to 10 residues. CDR3 residues: CAWSYTEQFF. DNA for the CDR3: TGTGCCTGGAGTTACACTGAGCAGTTCTTC.

CDR3 loop: CASSVAGQGGYEQYF. CDR3 DNA sequence: TGTGCCAGCAGCGTAGCAGGACAGGGTGGCTACGAGCAGTACTTC. V is TRBV9 and J is TRBJ2-7; 8 bases are a match to TRBD1. The germline V gene encodes CDR1 SGDLS and CDR2 YYNGEE. The J segment lost 3 bases and the V segment lost 0 bases, leaving 5 bases of the junction unmatched. The CDR3 is 15 amino acids.

The rearrangement joins TRBV27 to TRBJ1-5; D perhaps matches TRBD1 (5 bases). Trimming left V 5 bases short and J 9 bases short, with 11 bases between. Germline assignment: CDR1 MNHEY and CDR2 SMNVEV (reference sequence). The CDR3 contains 12 residues. In DNA form, the CDR3 reads TGTGCCAGCAGTACCTTCGGGGGGCCCCAGCATTTT. Protein product: CASSTFGGPQHF.

This clone has just one count. The J gene is TRBJ1-2, the V gene TRBV9; perhaps TRBD1 as D (5 bases). Trimming removed 4 bases from V and 4 bases from J, with 17 bases in between. The germline CDR1 and CDR2 sequences are SGDLS and YYNGEE. The CDR3 loop spans 15 amino acids. CDR3 residues: CASSSLPGTVYGYTF. DNA for the CDR3: TGTGCCAGCAGCTCCCTCCCGGGGACGGTCTATGGCTACACCTTC.